This entry lists 2 T cell receptor beta chains sequenced from one sample in a study of blood T cells in healthy people across ages. The second PCR ran roughly 7 to 12 cycles with a sample-barcoded 5' primer and J-beta primers. TCRdb reprocessed the 5' RACE reads via MiXCR and lists one record per CDR3 protein. Of some 1.6 million distinct CDR3 sequences in the sample, about 31% were seen once. The sequenced sample was blood. The receptor source for this set is a woman aged 25-40 years in good health.

The chain employs TRBV7-9 and TRBJ1-2; D is unclear. Germline CDR1 is SEHNR and CDR2 is FQNEAQ (reference sequence). Between the trimmed V and J ends, which lost 5 bases and 4 bases, there was a span of 11 bases. The CDR3 totals 13 residues. The chain's CDR3 is CASSLTDLYGYTF. For the CDR3, the DNA is TGTGCCAGCAGCCTAACGGATCTCTATGGCTACACCTTC.

In this sample, this clonotype turned up a few times. The J gene is TRBJ2-7, the V gene TRBV24-1; possible D gene TRBD1, 6 bases. Trimming removed 3 bases at V and 2 bases at J, with 13 bases between. The V gene's germline CDR1 is KGHDR and CDR2 SFDVKD. CDR3 length: 15 amino acids. DNA for the CDR3: TGTGCCACCAGTGATCACCGGGACACCACCTACGAGCAGTACTTC. Its translation: CATSDHRDTTYEQYF.